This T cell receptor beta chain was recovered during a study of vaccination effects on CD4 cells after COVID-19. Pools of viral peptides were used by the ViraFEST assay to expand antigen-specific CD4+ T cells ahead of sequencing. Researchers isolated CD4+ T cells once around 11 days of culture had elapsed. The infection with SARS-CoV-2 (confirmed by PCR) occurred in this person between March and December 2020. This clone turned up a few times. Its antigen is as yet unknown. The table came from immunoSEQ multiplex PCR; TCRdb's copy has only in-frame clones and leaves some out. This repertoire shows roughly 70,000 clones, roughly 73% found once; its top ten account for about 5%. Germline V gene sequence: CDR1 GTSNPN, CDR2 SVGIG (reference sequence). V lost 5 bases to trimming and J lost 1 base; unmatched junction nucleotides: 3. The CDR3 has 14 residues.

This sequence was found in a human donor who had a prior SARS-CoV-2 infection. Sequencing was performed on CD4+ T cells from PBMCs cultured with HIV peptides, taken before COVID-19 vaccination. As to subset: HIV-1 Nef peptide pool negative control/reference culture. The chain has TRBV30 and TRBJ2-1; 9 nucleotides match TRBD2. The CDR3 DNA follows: TGTGCCTGGGGGCGGGGGGGATCCTACAATGAGCAGTTCTTC. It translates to CAWGRGGSYNEQFF.